These T cell receptor beta chains were read from a single sample in a study of cytomegalovirus exposure and HLA in healthy donors. Profiling relied on immunoSEQ multiplex PCR, and the TCRdb table lists in-frame clones only, not all of them. The sample has 250,000 to 350,000 clones; around 86% are singletons. Sequencing was performed on PBMCs. The receptor set was obtained from a woman aged 18-29 years in good health and CMV-seronegative. Both conserved end residues are part of each CDR3. D genes are given only for firm matches. Expanded clones get a size class; other rows say once, few or many, or leave the size out.

abundance	v_gene	d_gene	j_gene	CDR3aa	CDR3nt
-	TRBV7-9	TRBD1	TRBJ1-2	CASSLGVQGGTNYGYTF	TGTGCCAGCAGCTTAGGGGTACAGGGGGGAACTAACTATGGCTACACCTTC
-	TRBV29-1	TRBD2	TRBJ2-5	CSAGRLAGAETQYF	TGCAGCGCCGGTCGGCTAGCGGGAGCAGAGACCCAGTACTTC
-	TRBV9	-	TRBJ2-7	CASSVGYGDYEQYF	TGTGCCAGCAGCGTAGGCTACGGGGATTACGAGCAGTACTTC
-	TRBV7-9	-	TRBJ1-2	CASSSPGGQQGYTF	TGTGCCAGCAGCTCCCCGGGAGGACAGCAGGGCTACACCTTC
-	TRBV5-6	-	TRBJ2-1	CASSLAGTRGPHNEQFF	TGTGCCAGCAGCTTGGCCGGAACTAGAGGGCCACACAATGAGCAGTTCTTC
-	TRBV18	-	TRBJ1-4	CASSSRARTNEKLFF	TGTGCCAGCTCATCCAGGGCGAGAACTAATGAAAAACTGTTTTTT
-	TRBV28	TRBD1	TRBJ2-7	CASSGGQGASYEQYF	TGTGCCAGCAGTGGGGGACAGGGGGCCTCCTACGAGCAGTACTTC
-	TRBV10-3	-	TRBJ1-1	CAISVQEATEAFF	TGTGCCATCAGTGTCCAGGAAGCCACTGAAGCTTTCTTT
-	TRBV27	-	TRBJ1-5	CASSLWLGQPQHF	TGTGCCAGCAGTTTGTGGCTCGGGCAGCCCCAGCATTTT
-	TRBV5-1	TRBD1	TRBJ2-1	CASQVGDRAYNEQFF	TGCGCCAGTCAGGTCGGTGACAGGGCCTACAATGAGCAGTTCTTC
many	TRBV4-1	TRBD1	TRBJ2-7	CASSQLGGPSYF	TGCGCCAGCAGCCAATTAGGGGGCCCCTCCTACTTC
-	TRBV18	TRBD1	TRBJ2-1	CASSPRGNSYNEQFF	TGTGCCAGCTCTCCCAGGGGGAACTCCTACAATGAGCAGTTCTTC
-	TRBV4-1	-	TRBJ2-1	CASSQDSDFFNYNEQFF	TGCGCCAGCAGCCAAGATTCGGACTTCTTTAACTACAATGAGCAGTTCTTC
-	TRBV6-5	TRBD1	TRBJ2-3	CASSYWTGSTDTQYF	TGTGCCAGCAGTTACTGGACAGGGAGCACAGATACGCAGTATTTT
-	TRBV18	TRBD2	TRBJ2-7	CASSPGAGEGYEQYF	TGTGCCAGCTCACCAGGGGCGGGAGAGGGCTACGAGCAGTACTTC
-	TRBV11-2	TRBD2	TRBJ2-5	CASSAGLAVKETQYF	TGTGCCAGCAGCGCGGGACTAGCGGTAAAAGAGACCCAGTACTTC
few	TRBV18	TRBD2	TRBJ2-5	CASSRGVMETQYF	TGTGCCAGCTCGCGGGGGGTGATGGAGACCCAGTACTTC
-	TRBV11-2	TRBD2	TRBJ2-7	CASSTWTSGSPYEQYF	TGTGCCAGCAGCACATGGACTAGCGGGAGTCCCTACGAGCAGTACTTC
-	TRBV6-6	-	TRBJ2-7	CASNASPGQTYEQYF	TGTGCCAGCAATGCCTCCCCGGGACAAACGTACGAGCAGTACTTC
few	TRBV27	-	TRBJ1-2	CASSPGGGLGGYTF	TGTGCCAGCAGTCCCGGCGGGGGTCTGGGGGGCTACACCTTC
-	TRBV6-5	TRBD1	TRBJ2-7	CASGRTGGADEQYF	TGTGCCAGCGGTAGGACAGGGGGCGCGGACGAGCAGTACTTC
-	TRBV5-6	TRBD1	TRBJ2-3	CASSFANWVGTGATDTQYF	TGTGCCAGCAGCTTTGCGAATTGGGTCGGGACAGGGGCCACAGATACGCAGTATTTT
-	TRBV5-4	TRBD2	TRBJ2-5	CASSLEVGTSGDSRETQYF	TGTGCCAGCAGCTTGGAGGTCGGGACTAGCGGGGACTCGAGAGAGACCCAGTACTTC
-	TRBV15	-	TRBJ2-7	CAPGVCGASSYEQYF	TGTGCCCCCGGGGTTTGCGGGGCGAGCTCCTACGAGCAGTACTTC
few	TRBV5-1	-	TRBJ2-5	CASSLAFNGVEETQYF	TGCGCCAGCAGCTTGGCCTTCAACGGGGTGGAAGAGACCCAGTACTTC
-	TRBV28	-	TRBJ1-1	CASSPYIRRAFF	TGTGCCAGCAGTCCCTATATCCGCCGGGCTTTCTTT
-	TRBV5-1	TRBD2	TRBJ2-5	CASSSATSAVQETQYF	TGCGCCAGCAGCTCGGCGACTAGCGCCGTTCAAGAGACCCAGTACTTC
-	TRBV2	-	TRBJ1-1	CASSLGPANTEAFF	TGTGCCAGCAGTTTGGGCCCCGCGAACACTGAAGCTTTCTTT
-	TRBV4-3	TRBD2	TRBJ2-1	CASSQGASGSEEQFF	TGCGCCAGCAGCCAAGGGGCTAGCGGGAGTGAAGAGCAGTTCTTC
-	TRBV11-1	-	TRBJ2-7	CASSSGRRTYEQYF	TGTGCCAGCAGCTCAGGGCGGAGAACGTACGAGCAGTACTTC
-	TRBV14	TRBD2	TRBJ2-3	CASSLGGRTDTQYF	TGTGCCAGCAGCCTGGGCGGGAGAACAGATACGCAGTATTTT
few	TRBV4-1	TRBD1	TRBJ1-1	CASSQTQGNPAAFF	TGCGCCAGCAGCCAAACACAGGGGAATCCGGCGGCTTTCTTT
-	TRBV6-5	TRBD1	TRBJ1-2	CASRRKGQGISGYTF	TGTGCCAGCAGACGTAAAGGACAGGGGATATCTGGCTACACCTTC
once	TRBV2	-	TRBJ2-1	CASILADSTGVGSYNEQFF	TGTGCCAGCATTTTAGCGGATTCAACCGGGGTCGGTTCCTACAATGAGCAGTTCTTC
-	TRBV27	-	TRBJ2-2	CASSPNGALGELFF	TGTGCCAGCAGTCCCAATGGGGCGCTCGGGGAGCTGTTTTTT
-	TRBV28	TRBD2	TRBJ2-7	CASSLVLAAYEQYF	TGTGCCAGCAGTTTAGTTCTAGCGGCGTACGAGCAGTACTTC
-	TRBV28	TRBD1	TRBJ1-4	CASSSPGTGGGEKLFF	TGTGCCAGCAGTTCACCGGGCACAGGGGGCGGGGAAAAACTGTTTTTT
few	TRBV5-1	TRBD1	TRBJ2-7	CASSPRRTGPTTYEQYF	TGCGCCAGCAGCCCACGCCGGACAGGTCCGACCACCTACGAGCAGTACTTC
-	TRBV4-2	TRBD2	TRBJ2-5	CASSQRSHSGRAGETQYF	TGTGCCAGCAGCCAACGATCCCATAGCGGGAGGGCCGGTGAGACCCAGTACTTC
once	TRBV6-6	-	TRBJ1-5	CASRLDGDQPQHF	TGTGCCAGCAGGCTAGACGGTGATCAGCCCCAGCATTTT
-	TRBV25-1	-	TRBJ1-3	CASSDGGLAGNTIYF	TGTGCCAGCAGTGATGGGGGCTTAGCTGGAAACACCATATATTTT
-	TRBV4-1	-	TRBJ2-7	CASSQEVDAGEQYF	TGCGCCAGCAGCCAAGAAGTGGATGCGGGGGAGCAGTACTTC
-	TRBV4-3	TRBD1	TRBJ1-1	CASSHETTGQGMLNTEAFF	TGCGCCAGCAGCCACGAAACGACGGGACAGGGGATGTTGAACACTGAAGCTTTCTTT
-	TRBV6-5	-	TRBJ2-7	CASSYSWQGHYEQYF	TGTGCCAGCAGTTACTCGTGGCAGGGGCACTACGAGCAGTACTTC
-	TRBV29-1	TRBD2	TRBJ2-3	CSVEREVGDTQYF	TGCAGCGTAGAGCGGGAGGTGGGAGATACGCAGTATTTT
-	TRBV30	TRBD2	TRBJ2-3	CAWSQLAASTDTQYF	TGTGCCTGGAGCCAACTAGCGGCTAGCACAGATACGCAGTATTTT
-	TRBV25-1	TRBD1	TRBJ1-2	CASSEWDRDGYGYTF	TGTGCCAGCAGTGAATGGGACAGGGATGGCTATGGCTACACCTTC
-	TRBV6-5	-	TRBJ2-7	CASSERGKSYEQYF	TGTGCCAGCAGCGAGAGAGGGAAGTCCTACGAGCAGTACTTC
-	TRBV6-5	TRBD1	TRBJ1-3	CASTEATGFGNTIYF	TGTGCCAGCACCGAAGCGACAGGGTTCGGAAACACCATATATTTT
once	TRBV9	-	TRBJ2-7	CASSVGSRLVYEQYF	TGTGCCAGCAGCGTAGGCAGTAGACTTGTATACGAGCAGTACTTC
-	TRBV18	TRBD2	TRBJ2-7	CASSPPSGREVEQYF	TGTGCCAGCTCACCACCGAGCGGCCGGGAGGTCGAGCAGTACTTC
-	TRBV5-6	-	TRBJ2-5	CASSSGETQYF	TGTGCCAGCAGCAGCGGGGAGACCCAGTACTTC
-	TRBV28	-	TRBJ1-1	CASSLSTALNTEAFF	TGTGCCAGCAGTTTAAGTACAGCTCTGAACACTGAAGCTTTCTTT
-	TRBV7-9	TRBD2	TRBJ2-1	CASTGTLSGSSYNEQFF	TGTGCCAGCACCGGGACCTTGAGCGGGAGCTCCTACAATGAGCAGTTCTTC
-	TRBV30	-	TRBJ1-1	CAWGYQGMNTEAFF	TGTGCCTGGGGATACCAGGGGATGAACACTGAAGCTTTCTTT